This entry features one T cell receptor beta chain sequence. Antigen specificity is unknown. At one boundary the junction diverges from the germline segment, which might be a read error. For the second PCR, which ran for roughly 7 to 11 cycles, a sample-barcoded 5' primer and a J-beta primer mix were used. TCRdb passed the 5' RACE reads through MiXCR, listing each CDR3 protein once. Counted here are some 890,000 distinct CDR3 sequences, 25% to 30% occurring once; the ten biggest clones make up 10%. This specimen comes from a study of blood T cells in healthy people across ages. The CDR3 is made up of 14 amino acids. Looked up from germline, CDR1 is KGHDR and CDR2 is SFDVKD. Overall study findings and caveats: Among long-lived donors, naive CD4+ cells were more numerous and diversity higher than in aged donors.

The same sample was also used in a study of T cells of mothers and their children. From that report: All donors were healthy and Caucasian; they were a few mothers and their six children. Related pairs of mothers and children showed slightly higher, non-significant overlap versus unrelated pairs.

Material for sequencing was blood. This TCR derives from a woman in her forties in good health. This sequence joins TRBV24-1 and TRBJ1-2; D gene unclear. Here the CDR3 reads CVTSARQGSYGYTF. The CDR3, as DNA: TGTGTCACCAGTGCGCGGCAAGGGAGCTATGGCTACACCTTC.